A selection of T cell receptor beta chains follows, all from one sample in a study of T cells in localized non-small cell lung cancer. TCRdb's copy holds only in-frame clones and misses some; the assay was immunoSEQ multiplex PCR. This table holds tens of thousands of clones, approximately 80% found once. The input for sequencing was peripheral blood, taken before any cancer treatment. The origin of the receptors is a female donor at least 60 years old with stage II squamous cell lung carcinoma. Both conserved end residues are part of each CDR3. The D gene is left open where the match is weak. The size field is filled for only some rows; it gives once, few, many or a size class.

J gene: TRBJ2-1; V gene: TRBV5-5; D gene: TRBD1; clone size: once; CDR3 length: 15; CDR3 protein: CASSPQGASYNEQFF; CDR3 DNA: TGTGCCAGCAGCCCACAGGGGGCCTCCTACAATGAGCAGTTCTTC
J gene: TRBJ2-7; V gene: TRBV21-1; D gene: NA; clone size: NA; CDR3 length: 15; CDR3 protein: CASSKAKDGSYEQYF; CDR3 DNA: TGTGCCAGCAGCAAAGCAAAGGACGGCTCCTACGAGCAGTACTTC
J gene: TRBJ1-1; V gene: TRBV25-1; D gene: NA; clone size: NA; CDR3 length: 13; CDR3 protein: CASSGRGYTEAFF; CDR3 DNA: TGTGCCAGCAGTGGCCGGGGATACACTGAAGCTTTCTTT
J gene: TRBJ2-1; V gene: TRBV5-4; D gene: TRBD2; clone size: NA; CDR3 length: 14; CDR3 protein: CASKAGGWGNEQFF; CDR3 DNA: TGTGCTTCTAAAGCGGGAGGCTGGGGCAATGAGCAGTTCTTC
J gene: TRBJ2-7; V gene: TRBV7-6; D gene: TRBD1; clone size: NA; CDR3 length: 16; CDR3 protein: CASSLAQYGTGVEQYF; CDR3 DNA: TGTGCCAGCAGCTTAGCGCAGTATGGGACAGGGGTCGAGCAGTACTTC
J gene: TRBJ2-7; V gene: TRBV2; D gene: NA; clone size: NA; CDR3 length: 13; CDR3 protein: CASSFSAGNEQYF; CDR3 DNA: TGTGCCAGCAGTTTTTCGGCCGGCAACGAGCAGTACTTC
J gene: TRBJ2-5; V gene: TRBV7-2; D gene: NA; clone size: NA; CDR3 length: 16; CDR3 protein: CASSLGPRTAKETQYF; CDR3 DNA: TGTGCCAGCAGCTTAGGCCCACGGACGGCTAAAGAGACCCAGTACTTC
J gene: TRBJ1-2; V gene: TRBV5-1; D gene: TRBD1; clone size: NA; CDR3 length: 15; CDR3 protein: CASSLAGQGNYGYTF; CDR3 DNA: TGCGCCAGCAGCTTGGCGGGACAGGGTAACTATGGCTACACCTTC
J gene: TRBJ1-1; V gene: TRBV18; D gene: TRBD1; clone size: NA; CDR3 length: 14; CDR3 protein: CASSQGQMNTEAFF; CDR3 DNA: TGTGCCAGCTCACAGGGACAGATGAACACTGAAGCTTTCTTT
J gene: TRBJ2-1; V gene: TRBV4-3; D gene: TRBD2; clone size: many; CDR3 length: 19; CDR3 protein: CASSQEALAGLLVYNEQFF; CDR3 DNA: TGCGCCAGCAGCCAAGAGGCGCTAGCGGGGTTGCTAGTTTACAATGAGCAGTTCTTC
J gene: TRBJ2-5; V gene: TRBV14; D gene: NA; clone size: NA; CDR3 length: 13; CDR3 protein: CASSPTFRETQYF; CDR3 DNA: TGTGCCAGCAGCCCAACTTTTAGGGAGACCCAGTACTTC
J gene: TRBJ1-1; V gene: TRBV12-5; D gene: NA; clone size: NA; CDR3 length: 11; CDR3 protein: CASALNTEAFF; CDR3 DNA: TGTGCTAGTGCCCTGAACACTGAAGCTTTCTTT
J gene: TRBJ2-7; V gene: TRBV5-1; D gene: TRBD1; clone size: NA; CDR3 length: 15; CDR3 protein: CASSLAGDRGNQQYF; CDR3 DNA: TGCGCCAGCAGCTTGGCGGGGGACAGGGGTAATCAGCAGTACTTC
J gene: TRBJ2-3; V gene: TRBV9; D gene: TRBD2; clone size: NA; CDR3 length: 15; CDR3 protein: CASSTSGGAADTQYF; CDR3 DNA: TGTGCCAGCAGCACTAGCGGGGGGGCCGCAGATACGCAGTATTTT
J gene: TRBJ2-1; V gene: TRBV11-3; D gene: TRBD1; clone size: NA; CDR3 length: 14; CDR3 protein: CASSLARTGGEQFF; CDR3 DNA: TGTGCCAGCAGCTTAGCCCGAACAGGGGGCGAGCAGTTCTTC
J gene: TRBJ2-1; V gene: TRBV27; D gene: NA; clone size: NA; CDR3 length: 16; CDR3 protein: CASSLLGLSSYNEQFF; CDR3 DNA: TGTGCCAGCAGTTTATTGGGGCTGAGCTCCTACAATGAGCAGTTCTTC
J gene: TRBJ1-2; V gene: TRBV5-6; D gene: TRBD1; clone size: few; CDR3 length: 15; CDR3 protein: CASSLYPGQGFGYTF; CDR3 DNA: TGTGCCAGCAGCTTATACCCGGGACAGGGGTTTGGCTACACCTTC
J gene: TRBJ2-7; V gene: TRBV19; D gene: NA; clone size: NA; CDR3 length: 15; CDR3 protein: CASSARPGTTYEQYF; CDR3 DNA: TGTGCCAGTAGTGCACGACCCGGGACCACCTACGAGCAGTACTTC
J gene: TRBJ1-3; V gene: TRBV6-5; D gene: NA; clone size: NA; CDR3 length: 15; CDR3 protein: CASSYSSTAGNTIYF; CDR3 DNA: TGTGCCAGCAGTTACTCGTCGACAGCTGGAAACACCATATATTTT
J gene: TRBJ1-4; V gene: TRBV5-5; D gene: NA; clone size: once; CDR3 length: 15; CDR3 protein: CASSFRGPTNEKLFF; CDR3 DNA: TGTGCCAGCAGCTTTCGAGGACCGACTAATGAAAAACTGTTTTTT
J gene: TRBJ2-6; V gene: TRBV7-6; D gene: NA; clone size: NA; CDR3 length: 15; CDR3 protein: CASSLDSSGANVLTF; CDR3 DNA: TGTGCCAGCAGTTTAGACAGCTCTGGGGCCAACGTCCTGACTTTC
J gene: TRBJ1-6; V gene: TRBV9; D gene: TRBD1; clone size: NA; CDR3 length: 14; CDR3 protein: CASSARQGNSPLHF; CDR3 DNA: TGTGCCAGCAGCGCACGACAGGGAAATTCACCCCTCCACTTT
J gene: TRBJ2-4; V gene: TRBV5-1; D gene: TRBD1; clone size: NA; CDR3 length: 15; CDR3 protein: CASSSLQGARGIQYF; CDR3 DNA: TGCGCCAGCAGCTCACTACAGGGGGCAAGGGGCATTCAGTACTTC
J gene: TRBJ2-7; V gene: TRBV27; D gene: NA; clone size: NA; CDR3 length: 13; CDR3 protein: CASSFPGAYEQYF; CDR3 DNA: TGTGCCAGCAGTTTCCCAGGAGCCTACGAGCAGTACTTC
J gene: TRBJ2-5; V gene: TRBV9; D gene: TRBD1; clone size: NA; CDR3 length: 17; CDR3 protein: CASSASNRGFNQETQYF; CDR3 DNA: TGTGCCAGCAGCGCATCTAACAGGGGCTTTAACCAAGAGACCCAGTACTTC
J gene: TRBJ1-3; V gene: TRBV4-1; D gene: TRBD1; clone size: NA; CDR3 length: 18; CDR3 protein: CASSERTGDLSSGNTIYF; CDR3 DNA: TGCGCCAGCAGCGAAAGGACAGGAGACTTGAGCTCTGGAAACACCATATATTTT
J gene: TRBJ1-2; V gene: TRBV4-3; D gene: NA; clone size: NA; CDR3 length: 16; CDR3 protein: CASSQDSGRTGGGYTF; CDR3 DNA: TGCGCCAGCAGCCAAGATAGTGGCCGGACTGGGGGGGGCTACACCTTC
J gene: TRBJ2-3; V gene: TRBV7-9; D gene: NA; clone size: NA; CDR3 length: 13; CDR3 protein: CASSPPGEDTQYF; CDR3 DNA: TGTGCCAGCAGCCCCCCAGGGGAGGATACGCAGTATTTT
J gene: TRBJ1-2; V gene: TRBV9; D gene: TRBD1; clone size: NA; CDR3 length: 16; CDR3 protein: CASSVVLMTGGHGYTF; CDR3 DNA: TGTGCCAGCAGCGTAGTCCTGATGACAGGGGGCCATGGCTACACCTTC
J gene: TRBJ2-5; V gene: TRBV7-2; D gene: TRBD2; clone size: NA; CDR3 length: 14; CDR3 protein: CASSLSGRGETQYF; CDR3 DNA: TGTGCCAGCAGCTTAAGCGGGAGGGGAGAGACCCAGTACTTC
J gene: TRBJ2-7; V gene: TRBV6-1; D gene: NA; clone size: NA; CDR3 length: 15; CDR3 protein: CASSSSTRAAAEQYF; CDR3 DNA: NA
J gene: TRBJ2-7; V gene: TRBV2; D gene: TRBD2; clone size: NA; CDR3 length: 15; CDR3 protein: CASSEARTRTPKQYF; CDR3 DNA: TGTGCCAGCAGTGAAGCGAGGACTAGGACCCCTAAGCAGTACTTC
J gene: TRBJ1-2; V gene: TRBV19; D gene: NA; clone size: NA; CDR3 length: 14; CDR3 protein: CASSIGSGVGGYTF; CDR3 DNA: TGTGCCAGTAGTATAGGATCCGGGGTCGGAGGCTACACCTTC
J gene: TRBJ2-7; V gene: TRBV6-1; D gene: TRBD1; clone size: NA; CDR3 length: 14; CDR3 protein: CASKGTGNPYEQYF; CDR3 DNA: TGTGCCAGCAAAGGGACAGGCAATCCCTACGAGCAGTACTTC
J gene: TRBJ1-6; V gene: TRBV6-1; D gene: NA; clone size: NA; CDR3 length: 16; CDR3 protein: CASSERAGSHNSPLHF; CDR3 DNA: TGTGCCAGCAGTGAAAGGGCCGGATCCCATAATTCACCCCTCCACTTT
J gene: TRBJ1-4; V gene: TRBV5-1; D gene: TRBD1; clone size: NA; CDR3 length: 17; CDR3 protein: CASGKTGTGGVGEKLFF; CDR3 DNA: TGCGCCAGCGGGAAGACCGGGACAGGGGGCGTAGGGGAAAAACTGTTTTTT
J gene: TRBJ1-2; V gene: TRBV29-1; D gene: NA; clone size: NA; CDR3 length: 12; CDR3 protein: CSVEARGYGYTF; CDR3 DNA: TGCAGCGTTGAGGCCAGGGGATATGGCTACACCTTC
J gene: TRBJ2-3; V gene: TRBV6-5; D gene: TRBD2; clone size: NA; CDR3 length: 15; CDR3 protein: CASSYLSGGTDTQYF; CDR3 DNA: TGTGCCAGCAGTTACCTTAGCGGGGGCACAGATACGCAGTATTTT
J gene: TRBJ1-1; V gene: TRBV7-8; D gene: TRBD1; clone size: NA; CDR3 length: 17; CDR3 protein: CASSFSGQGGWSTEAFF; CDR3 DNA: TGTGCCAGCAGCTTTTCGGGACAGGGGGGATGGAGCACTGAAGCTTTCTTT
J gene: TRBJ2-5; V gene: TRBV6-6; D gene: TRBD2; clone size: NA; CDR3 length: 16; CDR3 protein: CASSGTSGGSKETQYF; CDR3 DNA: TGTGCCAGCAGTGGGACTAGCGGGGGGTCTAAAGAGACCCAGTACTTC
J gene: TRBJ1-4; V gene: TRBV5-5; D gene: TRBD1; clone size: NA; CDR3 length: 15; CDR3 protein: CASSSGTGGVEKLFF; CDR3 DNA: TGTGCCAGCAGCTCAGGGACAGGGGGCGTTGAAAAACTGTTTTTT
J gene: TRBJ1-1; V gene: TRBV6-5; D gene: NA; clone size: few; CDR3 length: 13; CDR3 protein: CASSQGQSTEAFF; CDR3 DNA: TGTGCCAGCAGCCAGGGGCAGAGCACTGAAGCTTTCTTT